Listed below are T cell receptor beta chains from one sample, sequenced in a study of blood T cell repertoires in COVID-19. Using immunoSEQ multiplex PCR, the repertoire was profiled, and TCRdb retains in-frame clones only, with some absent. The sample records 200,000 to 250,000 clones, roughly four fifths being singletons. The sample was PBMCs or T cells enriched from blood (not recorded which). Receptors were obtained from a man aged 35 to 55 who had recovered from COVID-19. Both conserved end residues are part of each CDR3. The order of the fields is D gene, clone size, V gene, J gene, CDR3 DNA, CDR3 protein. D genes are given only for firm matches. Not every row has a clone size; where given, it reads once, few, many or a size class.

d_gene: -; abundance: -; v_gene: TRBV11-2; j_gene: TRBJ1-2; CDR3nt: TGTGCCAGCAGCTCCATGGGGGGGACTAGTAACTATGGCTACACCTTC; CDR3aa: CASSSMGGTSNYGYTF
d_gene: TRBD1; abundance: -; v_gene: TRBV10-3; j_gene: TRBJ1-2; CDR3nt: TGTGCCATCAGTGATGGTAAAGGGGGCATCTATGGCTACACCTTC; CDR3aa: CAISDGKGGIYGYTF
d_gene: TRBD1; abundance: -; v_gene: TRBV3-1/TRBV3-2; j_gene: TRBJ2-1; CDR3nt: TGTGCCAGCAGCCAGTTGACAGGGGGCTACAATGAGCAGTTCTTC; CDR3aa: CASSQLTGGYNEQFF
d_gene: -; abundance: few; v_gene: TRBV7-3; j_gene: TRBJ1-1; CDR3nt: TGTGCCAGCAGTCTCCACCGACAAACTGAAGCTTTCTTT; CDR3aa: CASSLHRQTEAFF
d_gene: TRBD1; abundance: -; v_gene: TRBV4-2; j_gene: TRBJ2-2; CDR3nt: TGTGCCAGCAGCCAAGATCAGGGGACAGGGGCCGGGGAGCTGTTTTTT; CDR3aa: CASSQDQGTGAGELFF
d_gene: -; abundance: -; v_gene: TRBV4-1; j_gene: TRBJ2-3; CDR3nt: TGCGCCAGCAGCCAGACGCTAGTCACAGATACGCAGTATTTT; CDR3aa: CASSQTLVTDTQYF
d_gene: -; abundance: -; v_gene: TRBV20-1; j_gene: TRBJ1-4; CDR3nt: TGCAGTGCTAGACGGGATGAAAAACTGTTTTTT; CDR3aa: CSARRDEKLFF
d_gene: -; abundance: -; v_gene: TRBV24-1; j_gene: TRBJ2-3; CDR3nt: TGTGCCACCAGCGGGTTGACAGATACGCAGTATTTT; CDR3aa: CATSGLTDTQYF
d_gene: -; abundance: -; v_gene: TRBV5-1; j_gene: TRBJ2-2; CDR3nt: TGCGCCAGCAGCTTGGCCACAGGGTCCGGGGAGCTGTTTTTT; CDR3aa: CASSLATGSGELFF
d_gene: -; abundance: once; v_gene: TRBV30; j_gene: TRBJ1-5; CDR3nt: TGTGCCTGGAGTCTAGGCAGATATAGCAATCAGCCCCAGCATTTT; CDR3aa: CAWSLGRYSNQPQHF
d_gene: -; abundance: -; v_gene: TRBV19; j_gene: TRBJ1-4; CDR3nt: TGTGCCAGTAATCTGAGGATACGTGAAAAACTGTTTTTT; CDR3aa: CASNLRIREKLFF
d_gene: -; abundance: once; v_gene: TRBV7-3; j_gene: TRBJ1-1; CDR3nt: TGTGCCAGCAGCCACACAACAGGGATGAACACTGAAGCTTTCTTT; CDR3aa: CASSHTTGMNTEAFF
d_gene: -; abundance: few; v_gene: TRBV5-1; j_gene: TRBJ2-2; CDR3nt: TGCGCCAGCAGCTTGGCCCAACAGACCGGGGAGCTGTTTTTT; CDR3aa: CASSLAQQTGELFF
d_gene: TRBD2; abundance: few; v_gene: TRBV18; j_gene: TRBJ2-7; CDR3nt: TGTGCCAGCTCGCTACTAGCGGGGGATGGGGGAGGAAAGCAGTACTTC; CDR3aa: CASSLLAGDGGGKQYF
d_gene: -; abundance: -; v_gene: TRBV5-1; j_gene: TRBJ2-2; CDR3nt: TGCGCCAGCAGCCCCCCCAGGAACACCGGGGAGCTGTTTTTT; CDR3aa: CASSPPRNTGELFF
d_gene: -; abundance: -; v_gene: TRBV15; j_gene: TRBJ2-1; CDR3nt: TGTGCCACCAGCAGCCAGCCCGGGAATGAGCAGTTCTTC; CDR3aa: CATSSQPGNEQFF
d_gene: TRBD1; abundance: -; v_gene: TRBV5-1; j_gene: TRBJ1-2; CDR3nt: TGCGCCAGCACCCCCGGGACAGGGGGCAGAAGGATGGACTACACCTTC; CDR3aa: CASTPGTGGRRMDYTF
d_gene: TRBD1; abundance: -; v_gene: TRBV2; j_gene: TRBJ1-2; CDR3nt: TGTGCCAGCACCGGGACAGGTAGCCAAATAAATGGCTACACCTTC; CDR3aa: CASTGTGSQINGYTF
d_gene: -; abundance: few; v_gene: TRBV5-1; j_gene: TRBJ1-4; CDR3nt: TGCGCCAGCAGCTTAGGCGACAGCACTAATGAAAAACTGTTTTTT; CDR3aa: CASSLGDSTNEKLFF
d_gene: -; abundance: -; v_gene: TRBV2; j_gene: TRBJ2-3; CDR3nt: TGTGCCAGCAGCGGACAGTCTAGCACAGATACGCAGTATTTT; CDR3aa: CASSGQSSTDTQYF
d_gene: TRBD1; abundance: -; v_gene: TRBV18; j_gene: TRBJ2-7; CDR3nt: TGTGCCAGCTCACCAAACCCGGGACAGGGGGCTTGGGAGCAGTACTTC; CDR3aa: CASSPNPGQGAWEQYF